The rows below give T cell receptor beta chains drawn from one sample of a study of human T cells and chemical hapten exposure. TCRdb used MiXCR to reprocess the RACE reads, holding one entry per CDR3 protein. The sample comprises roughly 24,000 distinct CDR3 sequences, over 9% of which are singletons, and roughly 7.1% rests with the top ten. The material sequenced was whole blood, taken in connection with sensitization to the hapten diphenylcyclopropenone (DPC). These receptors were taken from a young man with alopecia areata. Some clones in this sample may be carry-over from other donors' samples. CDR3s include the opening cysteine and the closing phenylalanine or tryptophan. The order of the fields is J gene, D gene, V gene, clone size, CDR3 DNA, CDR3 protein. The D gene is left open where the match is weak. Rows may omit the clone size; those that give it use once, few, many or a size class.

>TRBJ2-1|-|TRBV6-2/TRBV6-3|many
TGTGCCAGCAGAACCACCCCCGAGTCGCAGTTCTTC
CASRTTPESQFF
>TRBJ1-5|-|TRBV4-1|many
TGCGCCAGCAGCCAAGACCGGGTCAATCAGCCCCAGCATTTT
CASSQDRVNQPQHF
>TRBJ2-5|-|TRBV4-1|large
TGCGCCAGCAGCCAAGATTTGACTTTACAAGAGACCCAGTACTTC
CASSQDLTLQETQYF
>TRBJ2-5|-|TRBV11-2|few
TGTGCCAGCAGCTCTTGGACTACCCAAGAGACCCAGTACTTC
CASSSWTTQETQYF
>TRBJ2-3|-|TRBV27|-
TGTGCCAGCAGTTCCCGGCTCGCCATATTAGATAGCACAGATACGCAGTATTTT
CASSSRLAILDSTDTQYF
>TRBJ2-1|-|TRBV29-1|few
TGCAGCGTTAGAGCGAGCAGCTACAATGAGCAGTTCTTC
CSVRASSYNEQFF
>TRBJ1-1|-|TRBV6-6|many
TGTGCCAGCAGTTACCAGGGTCCTAACGCTGAAGCTTTCTTT
CASSYQGPNAEAFF
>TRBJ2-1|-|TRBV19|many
TGTGCCAGTAGTATGCTCGGAGGCCGGAATGAGCAGTTCTTC
CASSMLGGRNEQFF
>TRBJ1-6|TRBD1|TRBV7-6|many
TGTGCCAGCAGCTTAACACAGGGGGAAGCTTCACCCCTCCACTTT
CASSLTQGEASPLHF
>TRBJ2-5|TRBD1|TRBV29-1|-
TGCAGCGTTGTAAGGACAGGGCAAGAGACCCAGTACTTC
CSVVRTGQETQYF
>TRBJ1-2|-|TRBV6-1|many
TGTGCCAGCAACCGCCTCCGACCTGGCGGGAACTATGGCTACACCTTC
CASNRLRPGGNYGYTF
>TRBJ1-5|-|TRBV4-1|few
TGCGCCAGCAGCCACGGGACGGTTTACAATCAGCCCCAGCATTTT
CASSHGTVYNQPQHF
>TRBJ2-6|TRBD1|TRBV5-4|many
TGTGCCAGCAGCTCTGACAGGGGTTCCTCTGGGGCCAACGTCCTGACTTTC
CASSSDRGSSGANVLTF
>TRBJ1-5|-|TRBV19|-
TGTGCCAGTAGTCCCCGTTCTCTCGCCCAGCCCCAGCATTTT
CASSPRSLAQPQHF
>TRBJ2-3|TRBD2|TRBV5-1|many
TGCGCCAGCAGCTTGGGACTAGCGGGGGGAAGCACAGATACGCAGTATTTT
CASSLGLAGGSTDTQYF
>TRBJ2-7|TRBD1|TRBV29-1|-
TGCAGCGCCCTCGGACAGGGCTTACTTCACCAGTACTTC
CSALGQGLLHQYF
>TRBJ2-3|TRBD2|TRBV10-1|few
TGCGCCAGCAGTGAGCTGGCGGGGGGTCTCACAGATACGCAGTATTTT
CASSELAGGLTDTQYF
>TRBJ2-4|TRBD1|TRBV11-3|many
TGTGCCAGCAGCTTTGGACAGGGGGCGGAAAACATTCAGTACTTC
CASSFGQGAENIQYF
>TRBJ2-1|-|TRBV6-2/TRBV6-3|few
TGTGCCAGCAGTTACTCGCTGGAAGAGGTCTGGGGCAATGAGCAGTTCTTC
CASSYSLEEVWGNEQFF
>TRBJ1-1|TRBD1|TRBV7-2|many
TGTGCCAGCAGCTTAGGTGGACAGGGGATCACTGAAGCTTTCTTT
CASSLGGQGITEAFF
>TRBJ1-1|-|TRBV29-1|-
TGCAGCGTGGGGACCGCCGACACTGAAGCTTTCTTT
CSVGTADTEAFF
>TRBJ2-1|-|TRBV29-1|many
TGCAGCGCCGCTAGCAGAAATGAGCAGTTCTTC
CSAASRNEQFF
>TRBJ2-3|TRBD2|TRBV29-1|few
TGCAGCGTTGAAGACTACCGGACTAGCGTCCCAGATACGCAGTATTTT
CSVEDYRTSVPDTQYF
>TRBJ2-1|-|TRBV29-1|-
TGCAGCGTTGAAGATAGCTCCGAGCAGTTCTTC
CSVEDSSEQFF
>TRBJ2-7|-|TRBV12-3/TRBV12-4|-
TGTGCCAGCAGCACTTCCGGGACCTCAGGCTACGAGCAGTACTTC
CASSTSGTSGYEQYF
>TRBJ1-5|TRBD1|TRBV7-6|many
TGTGCCAGCAGCTTCGACAGGGATCAGCCCCAGCATTTT
CASSFDRDQPQHF
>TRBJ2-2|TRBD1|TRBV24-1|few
TGTGCCACCAGTGAACCCGACAGGGCAGGCACCGGGGAGCTGTTTTTT
CATSEPDRAGTGELFF
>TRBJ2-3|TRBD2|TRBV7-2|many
TGTGCCAGCAGCTTGCAGCGGGGGGAATCAGATACGCAGTATTTT
CASSLQRGESDTQYF
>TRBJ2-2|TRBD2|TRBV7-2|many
TGTGCCAGCAGCTTAATCGGACTAGCGGGCCTGAACACCGGGGAGCTGTTTTTT
CASSLIGLAGLNTGELFF
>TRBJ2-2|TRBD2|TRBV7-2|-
TGTGCCAGCAGCTTAGTCGGCCTAGCGGGCGGTGTTAGCACCGGGGAGCTGTTTTTT
CASSLVGLAGGVSTGELFF
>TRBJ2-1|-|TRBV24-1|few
TGTGCCACCAGTGAGGGGACCACGGGAGAGAACTACAATGAGCAGTTCTTC
CATSEGTTGENYNEQFF
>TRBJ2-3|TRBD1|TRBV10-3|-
TGTGCCATCAGTCCGGACAGGGGGTCAGATACGCAGTATTTT
CAISPDRGSDTQYF
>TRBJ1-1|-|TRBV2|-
TGTGCCAGCAGCCTCAACACTGAAGCTTTCTTT
CASSLNTEAFF
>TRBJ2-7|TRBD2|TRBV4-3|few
TGCGCCAGCAGCCAAGCCGGCGGGGGTGGATACGAGCAGTACTTC
CASSQAGGGGYEQYF
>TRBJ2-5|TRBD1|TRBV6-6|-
TGTGCCAGCAGTTACTCGATGGGACAGGGTGAGACCCAGTACTTC
CASSYSMGQGETQYF
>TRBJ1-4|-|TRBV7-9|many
TGTGCCAGCAGCCTCGGAGGGGGGGAGAATGAAAAACTGTTTTTT
CASSLGGGENEKLFF
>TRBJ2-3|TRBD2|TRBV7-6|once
TGTGCCAGCAGCTTACGCCAGACTAGCGGGGGGGCGAGAGATACGCAGTATTTT
CASSLRQTSGGARDTQYF